The following is a TCR beta chain sequence with its context. Its antigen is not known. The data were obtained in a study of shared clonotypes between healthy human individuals. Sequencing used immunoSEQ multiplex PCR; TCRdb keeps in-frame clones, though not all of them. In the table there are approximately 840,000 clones, approximately 97% of which are singletons. The CDR3 has 15 residues. Germline V gene data show CDR1 as SQVTM and CDR2 as ANQGSEA. Trimming cost V 3 bases and J 0 bases; bases outside gene matches: 2. Study-level results: Sharing across several donors was seen in approximately 5.2% of naive CD4 clonotypes. Relative to memory subsets, naive subsets generally showed larger estimated richness. Sequencing depth was a factor that was expected to affect clonotype sharing among donors.

Terminally differentiated effector memory CD45RA+ cells were excluded by CCR7 positive selection of CD45RO-negative cells. The sequence derives from a man aged 25 to 40 in good health. The chain is built from TRBV29-1 and TRBJ2-2; 9 bases match TRBD1. The sample was naive CD8+ T cells sorted from blood. CDR3 sequence: CSVEGQGPNTGELFF. CDR3 nucleotide sequence: TGCAGCGTTGAGGGACAGGGCCCGAACACCGGGGAGCTGTTTTTT.